This TCR beta chain was identified in a study of metastatic and nonmetastatic thyroid tumors. Turning to the study itself: A comparison of repertoires was made across blood and tumor or nodule tissue from malignant and benign thyroid patients.

Germline CDR1 SGDLS, CDR2 YYNGEE. The CDR3 length is 15 residues. V was shortened by 2 bases and J by 5 bases, with 16 bases between the two germline ends. TCRdb re-clonotyped the PCR reads through MiXCR. This sample has 30,000 to 35,000 clones, with 20% to 25% found just once. Study results and caveats: The reported finding was significantly higher TCR beta diversity in malignant thyroid tumors relative to benign nodules, in blood and tumor.

To note about this clone: Its antigen remains unknown.

Every patient underwent thyroid surgery untreated. The TCR was taken from a male donor with papillary thyroid cancer or a benign thyroid nodule (not recorded which). Some clones in this sample may be carry-over from other donors' samples. This sequence joins TRBV9 and TRBJ2-5; perhaps TRBD1 as D (5 bases). Material: tumor tissue. Here the CDR3 DNA reads TGTGCCAGCAGCGTGGGGTTTTGGGGCCAGGAGACCCAGTACTTC. Its protein product is CASSVGFWGQETQYF. The full variable domain, its missing parts supplied by reference TRBV9 and TRBJ2-5, is DSGVTQTPKHLITATGQRVTLRCSPRSGDLSVYWYQQSLDQGLQFLIQYYNGEERAKGNILERFSAQQFPDLHSELNLSSLELGDSALYFCASSVGFWGQETQYFGPGTRLLVL.